This T cell receptor beta chain was found in a study of blood T cell repertoires in COVID-19. On the study more broadly: Nucleic acid was either cDNA or gDNA, and it came from T cells, B-cell-depleted T cells, or PBMCs.

Source study methods: Scientists estimated how many nucleated cells there were by amplifying reference gene primers. The assay was immunoSEQ multiplex PCR, and TCRdb's table has in-frame clones only and misses some. V, J and clone size reflect that table, while D and trimming were determined from the DNA. The sample lists roughly 420,000 clones, around nine tenths seen once, with approximately 0.96% in the top ten. The CDR3 runs 14 residues. Germline CDR1 reads SEHNR; CDR2 reads FQNEAQ (reference sequence). The ends lost 4 bases at V and 4 bases at J; junction bases unmatched: 7. Everyone who took part was roughly 18 to 90 years old, and they came from about two dozen US areas. Researchers sorted participants into cohorts using their self-reported clinical history.

The sample was PBMCs or T cells enriched from blood (not recorded which). The source is a woman in her 30s with acute COVID-19. V gene TRBV7-9 combines with J gene TRBJ2-7, with 7 bases that match TRBD1. As DNA, the CDR3 is TGTGCCAGCAGCTCAACCGGGACAGCTTACGAGCAGTACTTC. It codes for CASSSTGTAYEQYF. The full variable domain, with the rest looked up from reference TRBV7-9 and TRBJ2-7, is DTGVSQNPRHKITKRGQNVTFRCDPISEHNRLYWYRQTLGQGPEFLTYFQNEAQLEKSRLLSDRFSAERPKGSFSTLEIQRTEQGDSAMYLCASSSTGTAYEQYFGPGTRLTVT.